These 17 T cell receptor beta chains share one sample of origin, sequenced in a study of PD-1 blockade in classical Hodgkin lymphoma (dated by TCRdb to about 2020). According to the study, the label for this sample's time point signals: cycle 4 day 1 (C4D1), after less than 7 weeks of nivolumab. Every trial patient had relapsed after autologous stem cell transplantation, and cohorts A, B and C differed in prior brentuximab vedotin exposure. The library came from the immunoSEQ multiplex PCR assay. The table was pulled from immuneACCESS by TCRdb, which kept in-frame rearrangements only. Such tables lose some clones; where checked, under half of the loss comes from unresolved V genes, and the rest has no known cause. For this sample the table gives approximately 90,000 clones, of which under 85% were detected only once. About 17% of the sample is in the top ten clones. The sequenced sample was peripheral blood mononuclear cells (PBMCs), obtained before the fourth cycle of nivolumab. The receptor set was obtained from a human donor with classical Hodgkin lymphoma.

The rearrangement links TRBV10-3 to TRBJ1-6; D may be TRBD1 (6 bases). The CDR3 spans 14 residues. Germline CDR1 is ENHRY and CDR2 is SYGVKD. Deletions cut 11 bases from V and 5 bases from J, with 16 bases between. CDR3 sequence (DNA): TGTGCCGCCTCAAGTCACAGGGATAATTCACCCCTCCACTTT. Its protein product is CAASSHRDNSPLHF.

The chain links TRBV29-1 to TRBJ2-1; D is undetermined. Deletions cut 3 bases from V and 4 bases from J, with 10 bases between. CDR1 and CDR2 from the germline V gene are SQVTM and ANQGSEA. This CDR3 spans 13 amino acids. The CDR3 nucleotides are TGCAGCGTTGAGAGACGGGTGTACAATGAGCAGTTCTTC. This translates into CSVERRVYNEQFF.

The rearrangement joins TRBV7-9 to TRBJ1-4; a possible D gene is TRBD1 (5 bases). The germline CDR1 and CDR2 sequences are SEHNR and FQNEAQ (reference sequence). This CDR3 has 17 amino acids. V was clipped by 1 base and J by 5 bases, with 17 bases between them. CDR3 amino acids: CASSLVAGWRGNEKLFF. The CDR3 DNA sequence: TGTGCCAGCAGCTTAGTAGCCGGGTGGAGGGGAAATGAAAAACTGTTTTTT.

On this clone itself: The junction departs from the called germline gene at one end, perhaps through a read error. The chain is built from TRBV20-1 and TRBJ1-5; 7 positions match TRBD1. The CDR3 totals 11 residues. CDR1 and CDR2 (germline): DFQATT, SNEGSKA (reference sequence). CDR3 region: CSARASGTAAF. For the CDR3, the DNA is TGCAGTGCTAGAGCCTCCGGGACAGCAGCTTTT.

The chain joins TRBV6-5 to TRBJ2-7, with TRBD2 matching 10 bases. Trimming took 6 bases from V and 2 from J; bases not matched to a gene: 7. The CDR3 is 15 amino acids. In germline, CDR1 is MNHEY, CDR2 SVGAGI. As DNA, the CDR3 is TGTGCCAGCAGCCCCGGACTAGCGGAAACCTACGAGCAGTACTTC. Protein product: CASSPGLAETYEQYF.

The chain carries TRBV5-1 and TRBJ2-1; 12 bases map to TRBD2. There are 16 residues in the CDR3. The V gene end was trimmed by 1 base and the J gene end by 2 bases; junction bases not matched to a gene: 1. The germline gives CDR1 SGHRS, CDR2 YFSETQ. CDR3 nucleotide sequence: TGCGCCAGCAGCTTGACTAGCGGGAGGACCTACAATGAGCAGTTCTTC. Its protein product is CASSLTSGRTYNEQFF.

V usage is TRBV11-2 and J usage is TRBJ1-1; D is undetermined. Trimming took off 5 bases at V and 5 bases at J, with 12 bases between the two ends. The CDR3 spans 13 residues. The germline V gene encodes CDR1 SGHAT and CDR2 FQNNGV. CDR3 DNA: TGTGCCAGCAGCCTTCGTTGGGGAACTGAAGCTTTCTTT. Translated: CASSLRWGTEAFF.

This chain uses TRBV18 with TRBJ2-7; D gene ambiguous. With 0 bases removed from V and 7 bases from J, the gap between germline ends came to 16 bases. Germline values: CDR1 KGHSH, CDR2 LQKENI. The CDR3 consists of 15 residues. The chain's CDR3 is CASSPPRQDPREQYF. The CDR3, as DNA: TGTGCCAGCTCACCACCGAGGCAGGACCCTAGGGAGCAGTACTTC. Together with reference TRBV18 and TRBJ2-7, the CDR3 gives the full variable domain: NAGVMQNPRHLVRRRGQEARLRCSPMKGHSHVYWYRQLPEEGLKFMVYLQKENIIDESGMPKERFSAEFPKEGPSILRIQQVVRGDSAAYFCASSPPRQDPREQYFGPGTRLTVT.

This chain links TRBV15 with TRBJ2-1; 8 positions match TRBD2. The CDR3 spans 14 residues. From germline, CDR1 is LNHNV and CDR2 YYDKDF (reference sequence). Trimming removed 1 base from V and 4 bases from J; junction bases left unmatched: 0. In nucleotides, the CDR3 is TGTGCCACCAGCAGAGCGGGAGGGTACAATGAGCAGTTCTTC. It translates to CATSRAGGYNEQFF.

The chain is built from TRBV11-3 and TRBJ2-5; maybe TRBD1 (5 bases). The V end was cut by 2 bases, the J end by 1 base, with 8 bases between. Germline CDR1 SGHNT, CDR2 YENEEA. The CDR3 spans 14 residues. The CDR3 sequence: CASSLRGGQETQYF. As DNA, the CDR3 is TGTGCCAGCAGCTTAAGGGGTGGCCAAGAGACCCAGTACTTC.

The DNA of the CDR3 is TGTGCCAGCAGTGAAGGGTGGGGACTCCCGGGCGAGCAGTACTTC. This encodes CASSEGWGLPGEQYF. The rearrangement uses TRBV6-1 and TRBJ2-7; a weak D match, TRBD2 (6 bases). CDR1 and CDR2 (germline): MNHNS, SASEGT. V was cut by 1 base and J by 6 bases, with 16 bases left in between. This CDR3 has 15 residues.

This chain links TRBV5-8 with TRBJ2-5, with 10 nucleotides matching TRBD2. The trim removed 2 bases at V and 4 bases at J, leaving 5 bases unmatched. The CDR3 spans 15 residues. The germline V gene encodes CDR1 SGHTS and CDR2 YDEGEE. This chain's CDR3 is CASSFWLAGAETQYF. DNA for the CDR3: TGTGCCAGCAGCTTCTGGCTAGCGGGAGCAGAGACCCAGTACTTC.

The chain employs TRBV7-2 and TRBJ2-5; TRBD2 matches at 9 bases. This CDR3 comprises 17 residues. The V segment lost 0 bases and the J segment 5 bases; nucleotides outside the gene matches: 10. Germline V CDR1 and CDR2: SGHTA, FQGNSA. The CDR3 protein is CASSLARREGGAETQYF. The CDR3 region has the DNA TGTGCCAGCAGCTTAGCGAGGCGGGAGGGAGGGGCGGAGACCCAGTACTTC.

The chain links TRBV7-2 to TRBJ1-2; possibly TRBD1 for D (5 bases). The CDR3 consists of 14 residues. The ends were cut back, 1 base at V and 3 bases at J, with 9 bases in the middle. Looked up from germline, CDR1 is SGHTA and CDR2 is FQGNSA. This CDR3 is CASSLGPQDYGYTF. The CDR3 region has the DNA TGTGCCAGCAGCTTAGGCCCACAGGACTATGGCTACACCTTC.

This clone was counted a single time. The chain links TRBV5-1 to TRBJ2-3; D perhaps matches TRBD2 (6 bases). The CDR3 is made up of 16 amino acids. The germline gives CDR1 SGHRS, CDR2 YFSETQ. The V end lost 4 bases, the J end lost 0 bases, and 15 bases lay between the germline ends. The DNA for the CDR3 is TGCGCCAGCAGCCCAGCCTTAGCGGTCAGCACAGATACGCAGTATTTT. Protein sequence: CASSPALAVSTDTQYF.

CDR3 bases: TGTGCCAGCAGCTTATACCGGGACTCCCCCCCAAATACGCAGTATTTT. Translating gives CASSLYRDSPPNTQYF. The genes are TRBV7-2 and TRBJ2-3; a weak D match, TRBD2 (6 bases). From germline, CDR1 is SGHTA and CDR2 FQGNSA. This CDR3 contains 16 residues. With 2 bases removed from V and 7 bases from J, the gap between germline ends came to 19 bases.

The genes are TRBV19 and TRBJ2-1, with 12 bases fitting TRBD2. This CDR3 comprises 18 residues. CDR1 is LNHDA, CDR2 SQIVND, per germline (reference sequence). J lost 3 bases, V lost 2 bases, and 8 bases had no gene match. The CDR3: CASSIPGLAGSGYNEQFF. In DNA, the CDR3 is TGTGCCAGTAGTATACCTGGACTAGCGGGATCGGGCTACAATGAGCAGTTCTTC.